One sample yielded the 18 T cell receptor beta chains listed below, sequenced in a study of tumor-infiltrating lymphocytes in oesophageal squamous cell carcinoma. TCRdb re-called the PCR reads with MiXCR, one entry per CDR3 protein. The repertoire holds about 21,000 distinct CDR3 sequences, with approximately 40% as singletons. The sample taken for sequencing was normal esophageal tissue next to the tumor. Receptor source: a male donor with esophageal squamous cell carcinoma.

There are many counts of this clonotype. This chain joins TRBV6-2 or TRBV6-3 and TRBJ1-1, with TRBD1 identical over 7 bases. CDR1 is MNHEY, CDR2 SVGEGT, per germline. V was clipped by 2 bases and J by 11 bases; unmatched bases: 8. The CDR3 loop spans 13 amino acids. Written as DNA, the CDR3 is TGTGCCAGCAGTTACAGGGGGCCACGGTCGGCTTTCTTT. Amino acids: CASSYRGPRSAFF.

The chain joins TRBV7-9 to TRBJ2-1; perhaps D is TRBD1 or TRBD2 (6 bases each). Trimming removed 6 bases from V and 5 bases from J, with 14 bases in between. CDR3 size: 14 residues. Germline CDR1 is SEHNR and CDR2 is FQNEAQ (reference sequence). CDR3 protein: CASRFRGDHNEQFF. Written as DNA, the CDR3 is TGTGCCAGCAGATTTAGGGGGGATCACAATGAGCAGTTCTTC.

This chain links TRBV6-6 with TRBJ2-4; D is unresolved. Matching the DNA end better, TRBJ2-7 makes the J call doubtful. Germline CDR1 MNHNY, CDR2 SVGAGI (reference sequence). This CDR3 has 15 residues. CDR3 bases: TGTGCCAGCAGTAATGGACGCCTGGCTGGGTCCGAGCAGTACTTC. Amino acid sequence: CASSNGRLAGSEQYF.

This clonotype was seen repeatedly, ten times or more. CDR3 region: CASSYSPSGARGYTF. In nucleotides, the CDR3 is TGTGCCAGCAGTTACTCGCCATCGGGGGCGCGCGGCTACACCTTC. The gene calls are TRBV6-2 or TRBV6-3 and TRBJ1-2; D possibly corresponds to TRBD1 (6 bases). Germline V lookup: CDR1 MNHEY, CDR2 SVGEGT. This CDR3 is 15 amino acids long. V was clipped by 0 bases and J by 8 bases, with 16 bases between them.

This chain uses TRBV6-1 with TRBJ2-4, with 7 bases aligning to TRBD2. Near its end, the DNA agrees better with TRBJ2-7, so the J call may be wrong. The CDR3 consists of 14 residues. Germline V gene sequence: CDR1 MNHNS, CDR2 SASEGT. As DNA, the CDR3 is TGTGCCAGCAGTTGGGCTAGCGGTAACTACGAGCAGTACTTC. Translation: CASSWASGNYEQYF.

The genes are TRBV7-6 and TRBJ2-4; D unclear. Germline values: CDR1 SGHVS, CDR2 FNYEAQ. This CDR3 spans 13 amino acids. The germline V and J ends were trimmed by 3 bases and 13 bases, with 16 bases remaining between them. CDR3 amino acids: CASSFLGRDEQYF. The CDR3 DNA is TGTGCCAGCAGCTTCCTGGGTAGGGATGAGCAGTACTTC.

This clonotype was detected many times. The V gene is TRBV19, the J gene TRBJ1-1; a weak D match, TRBD1 (5 bases). Looked up from germline, CDR1 is LNHDA and CDR2 is SQIVND (reference sequence). The germline V and J ends were trimmed by 8 bases and 3 bases, with 16 bases remaining between them. The CDR3 spans 14 residues. The CDR3 coding sequence is TGTGCCAGTCGCAGGACCCGAGGGGACACTGAAGCTTTCTTT. Protein product: CASRRTRGDTEAFF.

The rearrangement uses TRBV19 and TRBJ2-1, with no clear D. Trimming removed 4 bases from V and 0 bases from J, with 10 bases in between. The CDR3 has 15 residues. Germline V gives CDR1 LNHDA, CDR2 SQIVND (reference sequence). CDR3 residues: CASSRVISSYNEQFF. Written as DNA, the CDR3 is TGTGCCAGTAGTAGAGTCATAAGCTCCTACAATGAGCAGTTCTTC. The full variable domain, with the rest looked up from reference TRBV19 and TRBJ2-1, is DGGITQSPKYLFRKEGQNVTLSCEQNLNHDAMYWYRQDPGQGLRLIYYSQIVNDFQKGDIAEGYSVSREKKESFPLTVTSAQKNPTAFYLCASSRVISSYNEQFFGPGTRLTVL.

The sample holds many counts of this clonotype. This sequence joins TRBV2 and TRBJ1-6, with 8 bases lining up with TRBD1. CDR3 length: 13 amino acids. Germline CDR1 is SNHLY and CDR2 is FYNNEI. After removal of 10 bases from V and 13 bases from J, the junction contained 12 bases not matched to a gene. The CDR3 region has the DNA TGTGCCACCCAGGACAGGGAATTGTCCCCCCTCCACTTT. Its translation is CATQDRELSPLHF.

This clonotype was counted only a few times. The chain has TRBV7-6 and TRBJ2-7; D gene ambiguous. Trimming took 5 bases from V and 6 from J, leaving 8 bases between them. The CDR3 contains 11 residues. In germline, CDR1 is SGHVS, CDR2 FNYEAQ. The CDR3, as DNA: TGTGCCAGCAGCCCAGGAACCGAGCAGTACTTC. It is translated as CASSPGTEQYF.

CDR3 nucleotides: TGTGCCAGCAGCTTAGAGGGCAGGGGGCCGGGGAAACTGTTTTTT. As protein: CASSLEGRGPGKLFF. The chain couples TRBV7-2 to TRBJ1-4; 8 bases agree with TRBD1. The CDR3 consists of 15 residues. Losses at the gene ends were 1 base for V and 11 bases for J; bases not matched to a gene: 9. Germline V lookup: CDR1 SGHTA, CDR2 FQGNSA.

This clonotype was observed a few times. A single base separates this from a much larger clone, so it may be a read error. This chain uses TRBV7-2 with TRBJ2-3; TRBD2 matches 11 bases. Trimming at V came to 5 bases and at J to 14 bases, leaving 18 bases not matched to a gene. This CDR3 is 16 amino acids long. CDR1 and CDR2 from the germline V gene are SGHTA and FQGNSA. The CDR3 bases are TGTGCCAGCAGCCCGCCGGGACTAGCGGCTACCGGGGAGCTGTATTTT. Its protein product is CASSPPGLAATGELYF.

This clonotype was observed many times. This may come from a read error, since a much larger clone is one base off. This rearrangement joins TRBV10-2 to TRBJ2-5; unclear D gene. V lost 3 bases to trimming and J lost 11 bases, with 16 bases between them. The CDR3 is made up of 13 amino acids. In germline, CDR1 is WSHSY, CDR2 SAAADI. CDR3 bases: TGCGCCAGCAGTGAACCGGATTACAATGAGCAGTACTTC. It yields the protein CASSEPDYNEQYF.

To note about this clonotype: With a much larger clone just one base away, this may be a read error. The genes are TRBV4-3 and TRBJ2-3; weak D call: TRBD2 (6 bases). Judging by the DNA end, TRBJ2-1 fits better; the J call may be wrong. The germline V gene encodes CDR1 LGHNA and CDR2 YSLEER. This CDR3 has 17 amino acids. CDR3 sequence reads: CASSPQERRDGYYEQFF. In DNA form, the CDR3 reads TGCGCCAGCAGCCCCCAAGAAAGGCGGGACGGATACTACGAGCAGTTCTTC.

The chain joins TRBV12-3 or TRBV12-4 to TRBJ2-5; D possibly corresponds to TRBD2 (6 bases). This CDR3 has 14 amino acids. V gave up 3 bases and J gave up 5 bases, with 13 bases separating them. The CDR3 coding sequence is TGTGCCAGCAGTTTTTCACTAGCTCTGGAGACCCAGTACTTC. It encodes CASSFSLALETQYF.

This clonotype was observed at least ten times. V is TRBV11-1 and J is TRBJ2-1, with D hard to call. Per germline, CDR1 SGHAT and CDR2 FQDESV (reference sequence). Trimming took 8 bases from V and 7 from J, leaving 9 bases between them. CDR3 length: 11 residues. DNA of the CDR3: TGTGCCAGCCGGGCCGGGAATGAGCAGTTCTTC. Translated: CASRAGNEQFF. Together with reference TRBV11-1 and TRBJ2-1, the CDR3 gives the full variable domain: EAEVAQSPRYKITEKSQAVAFWCDPISGHATLYWYRQILGQGPELLVQFQDESVVDDSQLPKDRFSAERLKGVDSTLKIQPAELGDSAMYLCASRAGNEQFFGPGTRLTVL.

The chain couples TRBV11-2 to TRBJ2-4; D possibly corresponds to TRBD2 (6 bases). The CDR3 consists of 12 residues. CDR1 and CDR2 from the germline V gene are SGHAT and FQNNGV. Trimming took 7 bases from V and 13 from J, leaving 17 bases between them. The CDR3 DNA reads as TGTGCCAGCACCTCGGCGGGCGGGAAGCAGTACTTC. Protein: CASTSAGGKQYF. Using reference TRBV11-2 and TRBJ2-4 for the parts outside the CDR3, the full variable domain is EAGVAQSPRYKIIEKRQSVAFWCNPISGHATLYWYQQILGQGPKLLIQFQNNGVVDDSQLPKDRFSAERLKGVDSTLKIQPAKLEDSAVYLCASTSAGGKQYFGAGTRLSVL.

This clonotype was detected ten times or more. The chain carries TRBV6-1 and TRBJ1-1, with D unclear. The V end was cut by 8 bases, the J end by 0 bases, with 13 bases between. The germline V gene encodes CDR1 MNHNS and CDR2 SASEGT. The CDR3 loop spans 14 amino acids. The CDR3, as DNA: TGTGCCAGCGTTCCATACAGCCTGAACACTGAAGCTTTCTTT. Translation: CASVPYSLNTEAFF.